This T cell receptor beta chain stems from a study of radiotherapy plus CTLA-4 blockade in lung cancer. Study-level background: Objective responses were seen in around 19% of patients, disease control in approximately 30%.

Study-wide findings and caveats: The best predictor of response was reported to be early blood T cell clone dynamics, with interferon-beta. There was expansion of tumor-derived TCR clones in blood after radiotherapy plus ipilimumab.

The V gene lost 6 bases and the J gene lost 1 base, with 9 bases spanning the gap. The CDR3 contains 13 residues. The germline CDR1 and CDR2 sequences are MGHDK and SYGVNS. The assay was immunoSEQ multiplex PCR, and TCRdb's table has in-frame clones only and misses some. In the table there are 55,000 to 80,000 clones, around 86% of which are singletons. For this clone: The antigen is not known.

The input for sequencing was peripheral blood, taken from a patient treated with radiotherapy plus ipilimumab. The gene calls are TRBV25-1 and TRBJ2-5, with D unresolved. The clonotype was recovered from a human donor with non-small cell lung cancer that progressed on radiotherapy plus ipilimumab. CDR3 in DNA: TGTGCCAGCAGCCGGCTGGGCCAAGAGACCCAGTACTTC. The encoded protein is CASSRLGQETQYF.